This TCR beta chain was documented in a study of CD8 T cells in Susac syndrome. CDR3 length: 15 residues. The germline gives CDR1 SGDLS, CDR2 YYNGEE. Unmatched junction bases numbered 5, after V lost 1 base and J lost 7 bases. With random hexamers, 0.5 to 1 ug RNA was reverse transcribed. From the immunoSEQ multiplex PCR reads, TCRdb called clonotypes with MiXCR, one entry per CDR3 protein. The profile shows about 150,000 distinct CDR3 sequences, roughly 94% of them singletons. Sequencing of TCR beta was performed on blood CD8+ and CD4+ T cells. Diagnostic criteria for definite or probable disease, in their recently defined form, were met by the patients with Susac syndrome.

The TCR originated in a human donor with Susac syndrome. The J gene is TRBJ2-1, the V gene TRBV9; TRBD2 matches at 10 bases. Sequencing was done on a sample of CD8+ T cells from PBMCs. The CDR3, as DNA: TGTGCCAGCAGCGTAAGGGCTAGCGGGAGTAATGAGCAGTTCTTC. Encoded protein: CASSVRASGSNEQFF.